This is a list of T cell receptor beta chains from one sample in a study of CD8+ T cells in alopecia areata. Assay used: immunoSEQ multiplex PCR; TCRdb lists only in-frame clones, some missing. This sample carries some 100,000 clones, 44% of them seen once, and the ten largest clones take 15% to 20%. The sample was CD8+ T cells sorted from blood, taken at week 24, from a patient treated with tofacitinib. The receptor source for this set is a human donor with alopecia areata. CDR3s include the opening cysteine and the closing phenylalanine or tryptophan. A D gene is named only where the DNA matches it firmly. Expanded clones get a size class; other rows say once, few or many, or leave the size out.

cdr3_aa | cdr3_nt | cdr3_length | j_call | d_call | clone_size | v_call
CASSHDGTSGWSEQYF | TGTGCCAGCAGCCACGACGGGACTAGCGGGTGGAGCGAGCAGTACTTC | 16 | TRBJ2-7 | TRBD2 | . | TRBV7-9
CASSLTGSKWANVLTF | TGTGCCAGCAGCCTGACAGGTTCGAAGTGGGCCAACGTCCTGACTTTC | 16 | TRBJ2-6 | . | few | TRBV27
CASSISGFKGSYEQYF | TGTGCCAGTAGTATATCTGGGTTCAAAGGATCTTACGAGCAGTACTTC | 16 | TRBJ2-7 | . | . | TRBV19
CASSHPSSLYEQYF | TGTGCCAGCAGCCATCCGAGCAGCTTATACGAGCAGTACTTC | 14 | TRBJ2-7 | . | once | TRBV11-2
CASSLRLAGSEQFF | TGTGCCAGCAGTTTAAGACTAGCGGGCTCTGAGCAGTTCTTC | 14 | TRBJ2-1 | TRBD2 | . | TRBV27
CASSPGTGVFGYTF | TGTGCCAGCAGTCCCGGGACAGGGGTTTTTGGCTACACCTTC | 14 | TRBJ1-2 | TRBD1 | . | TRBV5-6
CASSQGAEGEQYF | TGTGCCAGCAGCCAGGGGGCGGAGGGCGAGCAGTACTTC | 13 | TRBJ2-7 | TRBD1 | . | TRBV7-2
CASRITGRDHNEQFF | TGTGCCAGCAGAATTACGGGACGAGATCACAATGAGCAGTTCTTC | 15 | TRBJ2-1 | . | . | TRBV6-5
CASSVPGVGETQYF | TGTGCCAGCAGCGTTCCGGGAGTGGGTGAGACCCAGTACTTC | 14 | TRBJ2-5 | . | . | TRBV9
CATSSGGLGVHGYTF | TGTGCCACCAGCAGCGGGGGGCTAGGGGTACATGGCTACACCTTC | 15 | TRBJ1-2 | . | . | TRBV15
CAWKLAGGPIYNEQFF | TGTGCCTGGAAGCTAGCGGGAGGGCCCATCTACAATGAGCAGTTCTTC | 16 | TRBJ2-1 | TRBD2 | few | TRBV30
CASRIPSGDRSTGELFF | TGTGCCAGCAGAATACCCTCGGGGGACAGGAGCACCGGGGAGCTGTTTTTT | 17 | TRBJ2-2 | TRBD1 | . | TRBV2
CASSQKGWTPDTQYF | TGCGCCAGCAGCCAAAAGGGGTGGACCCCAGATACGCAGTATTTT | 15 | TRBJ2-3 | . | . | TRBV4-3
CASSSSGLAKPYEQYF | TGTGCCAGCAGCTCGTCAGGACTAGCTAAACCCTACGAGCAGTACTTC | 16 | TRBJ2-7 | TRBD2 | . | TRBV7-9
CASSRVDRGGTDTQYF | TGCGCCAGCAGCCGCGTAGACAGGGGTGGCACAGATACGCAGTATTTT | 16 | TRBJ2-3 | TRBD1 | . | TRBV4-1
CSVEYRRAGEEETQYF | TGCAGCGTAGAGTACCGTCGAGCAGGGGAGGAAGAGACCCAGTACTTC | 16 | TRBJ2-5 | . | . | TRBV29-1
CASSQSRALETQYF | TGTGCCAGCAGTCAATCGAGGGCGTTGGAGACCCAGTACTTC | 14 | TRBJ2-5 | . | . | TRBV6-1
CASSTRQPPDTQYF | TGTGCCAGCAGCACTCGACAGCCTCCAGATACGCAGTATTTT | 14 | TRBJ2-3 | . | . | TRBV7-2
CASSKDSFNEQFF | TGTGCCAGCAGTAAGGACAGTTTCAATGAGCAGTTCTTC | 13 | TRBJ2-1 | . | . | TRBV27
CASSQFNEQFF | TGTGCCAGCAGCCAATTCAATGAGCAGTTCTTC | 11 | TRBJ2-1 | . | . | TRBV27
CASSFVGYEQYF | TGTGCCAGCAGTTTTGTAGGATACGAGCAGTACTTC | 12 | TRBJ2-7 | . | few | TRBV28
CASSLKGDYEQYF | TGCGCCAGCAGTCTTAAGGGAGACTACGAGCAGTACTTC | 13 | TRBJ2-7 | . | few | TRBV23-1
CASSGAARPADTQYF | TGTGCCAGCAGCGGCGCGGCCCGCCCCGCAGATACGCAGTATTTT | 15 | TRBJ2-3 | . | . | TRBV9
CATSREAGRTDTQYF | TGTGCCACCTCACGGGAGGCGGGGCGCACAGATACGCAGTATTTT | 15 | TRBJ2-3 | TRBD2 | . | TRBV6-1
CASSTPGQSVEAFF | TGTGCCAGTAGTACTCCGGGACAGAGCGTTGAAGCTTTCTTT | 14 | TRBJ1-1 | TRBD1 | many | TRBV19
CSVEARDSNSYEQYF | TGCAGCGTTGAAGCTCGGGACAGTAACTCCTACGAGCAGTACTTC | 15 | TRBJ2-7 | TRBD1 | . | TRBV29-1
CASSQDPGLNTEAFF | TGCGCCAGCAGCCAAGATCCGGGGTTGAACACTGAAGCTTTCTTT | 15 | TRBJ1-1 | . | . | TRBV4-1
CASSRGPYTAQYF | TGTGCCAGCTCCCGAGGACCTTATACGGCCCAGTACTTC | 13 | TRBJ2-5 | . | . | TRBV27
CASSVEDREETEAFF | TGTGCCAGCAGCGTCGAGGACAGGGAGGAGACTGAAGCTTTCTTT | 15 | TRBJ1-1 | TRBD1 | . | TRBV2
CASSLGVGRTGAYEQYF | TGTGCCAGCAGCCTCGGCGTTGGTAGGACAGGGGCATACGAGCAGTACTTC | 17 | TRBJ2-7 | TRBD1 | few | TRBV25-1
CSVELGTTNEKLFF | TGCAGCGTTGAGTTAGGGACAACTAATGAAAAACTGTTTTTT | 14 | TRBJ1-4 | . | few | TRBV29-1
CASSLDNRGSGANVLTF | TGTGCCAGCAGCCTCGATAACAGGGGCTCTGGGGCCAACGTCCTGACTTTC | 17 | TRBJ2-6 | TRBD1 | . | TRBV7-9
CAWNPLRLKGYTF | TGTGCCTGGAACCCCTTGCGGCTGAAAGGCTACACCTTC | 13 | TRBJ1-2 | . | . | TRBV30
CASSSRFYNEQFF | TGCGCCAGCAGTTCTCGATTCTACAATGAGCAGTTCTTC | 13 | TRBJ2-1 | . | . | TRBV5-1
CASSPAGWTQYF | TGTGCCAGCAGTCCCGCCGGTTGGACCCAGTACTTC | 12 | TRBJ2-5 | . | . | TRBV28
CASSTPLGSYEQYF | TGTGCCAGCAGTACCCCATTGGGATCCTACGAGCAGTACTTC | 14 | TRBJ2-7 | . | . | TRBV2
CAHTTGLGGNEQFF | TGTGCGCACACGACGGGACTAGGGGGCAATGAGCAGTTCTTC | 14 | TRBJ2-1 | TRBD2 | . | TRBV30
CASPDDEQFF | TGTGCCTCACCGGACGATGAGCAGTTCTTC | 10 | TRBJ2-1 | . | . | TRBV7-9
CASSLYGGGNEQFF | TGTGCCAGCAGCTTATATGGGGGTGGCAATGAGCAGTTCTTC | 14 | TRBJ2-1 | . | . | TRBV11-2
CASAQNDLYEQYF | TGTGCCAGTGCCCAAAATGACCTCTACGAGCAGTACTTC | 13 | TRBJ2-7 | . | . | TRBV19
CASSTSGRMVEQYF | TGTGCCAGCAGCACTAGCGGGAGAATGGTCGAGCAGTACTTC | 14 | TRBJ2-7 | TRBD2 | . | TRBV7-8
CSVGTTRIYEQYF | TGCAGCGTTGGGACTACAAGAATCTACGAGCAGTACTTC | 13 | TRBJ2-7 | . | few | TRBV29-1